This is a list of T cell receptor beta chains from one sample in a study of early T cells in non-severe SARS-CoV-2 infection. One entry per CDR3 protein results from TCRdb running MiXCR on the 5' RACE reads. Here the sample spans 25,000 to 30,000 distinct CDR3 sequences, approximately 6.4% being singletons. Specimen: whole blood, collected at baseline. These receptors originate from an adult who was a healthcare worker with PCR-confirmed SARS-CoV-2 infection or an uninfected control (not recorded which). Both conserved end residues are part of each CDR3. Fields, in order: clone size, D gene, V gene, J gene, CDR3 DNA, CDR3 protein. A D gene is named only where the DNA matches it firmly. Not every row has a clone size; where given, it reads once, few, many or a size class.

clone size: many
D gene: TRBD1
V gene: TRBV28
J gene: TRBJ2-7
CDR3 DNA: TGTGCCAGCAGACTGGACAGGGGGCTAATGGGGGAGCAGTACTTC
CDR3 protein: CASRLDRGLMGEQYF

clone size: .
D gene: .
V gene: TRBV10-3
J gene: TRBJ2-3
CDR3 DNA: TGTGCCATCAGGGGACACAGCACAGATACGCAGTATTTT
CDR3 protein: CAIRGHSTDTQYF

clone size: many
D gene: .
V gene: TRBV7-2
J gene: TRBJ1-5
CDR3 DNA: TGTGCCAGCAGCTTAGGGGGATTGGGGCAGCCCCAGCATTTT
CDR3 protein: CASSLGGLGQPQHF

clone size: few
D gene: TRBD2
V gene: TRBV20-1
J gene: TRBJ2-7
CDR3 DNA: TGCAGTGCTAGAGCTGCGGGAGGGCGAACCTACGAGCAGTACTTC
CDR3 protein: CSARAAGGRTYEQYF

clone size: many
D gene: .
V gene: TRBV6-1
J gene: TRBJ2-7
CDR3 DNA: TGTGCCAGCAGTCACAGCTACGAGCAGTACTTC
CDR3 protein: CASSHSYEQYF

clone size: .
D gene: TRBD2
V gene: TRBV28
J gene: TRBJ2-5
CDR3 DNA: TGTGCCAGCAGTTTGAGCGGGGGACTAGAGACCCAGTACTTC
CDR3 protein: CASSLSGGLETQYF

clone size: few
D gene: .
V gene: TRBV27
J gene: TRBJ2-7
CDR3 DNA: TGTGCCAGCAGTTTGTACGGCGTTGGGGGAAACTACGAGCAGTACTTC
CDR3 protein: CASSLYGVGGNYEQYF

clone size: many
D gene: .
V gene: TRBV5-4
J gene: TRBJ2-1
CDR3 DNA: TGTGCCAGCAGCTTGACGGACAATGAGCAGTTCTTC
CDR3 protein: CASSLTDNEQFF

clone size: few
D gene: .
V gene: TRBV24-1
J gene: TRBJ2-7
CDR3 DNA: TGTGCCACCAGTGATCCCGGGAGTGGGTACGAGCAGTACTTC
CDR3 protein: CATSDPGSGYEQYF

clone size: many
D gene: .
V gene: TRBV21-1
J gene: TRBJ2-5
CDR3 DNA: TGTGCCAGCAGCGCTTGCGAAGGAGGGACCCAGTACTTC
CDR3 protein: CASSACEGGTQYF

clone size: many
D gene: TRBD1
V gene: TRBV3-1
J gene: TRBJ1-2
CDR3 DNA: TGTGCCAGCAGCCGAGGGACAGGGAAGGACTATGGCTACACCTTC
CDR3 protein: CASSRGTGKDYGYTF

clone size: many
D gene: TRBD1
V gene: TRBV10-3
J gene: TRBJ2-1
CDR3 DNA: TGTGCCATCAGTACAAGGGACAGGGAGAAGTTCTTC
CDR3 protein: CAISTRDREKFF

clone size: .
D gene: TRBD1
V gene: TRBV12-3/TRBV12-4
J gene: TRBJ1-1
CDR3 DNA: TGTGCCAGCAGTTCCAGAGACAGGGGGATCACTGAAGCTTTCTTT
CDR3 protein: CASSSRDRGITEAFF

clone size: many
D gene: TRBD2
V gene: TRBV4-2
J gene: TRBJ2-3
CDR3 DNA: TGTGCCAGCAGCCAAGGGACTAGTGGGTTCGCAGATACGCAGTATTTT
CDR3 protein: CASSQGTSGFADTQYF

clone size: many
D gene: .
V gene: TRBV15
J gene: TRBJ1-1
CDR3 DNA: TGTGCCACCAGCAGAGATCGTGGGAACACTGAAGCTTTCTTT
CDR3 protein: CATSRDRGNTEAFF

clone size: many
D gene: .
V gene: TRBV12-3/TRBV12-4
J gene: TRBJ1-5
CDR3 DNA: TGTGCCAGCAGTAAACAGGGAGATGGGCCCCAGCATTTT
CDR3 protein: CASSKQGDGPQHF

clone size: many
D gene: .
V gene: TRBV19
J gene: TRBJ2-6
CDR3 DNA: TGTGCCAGTAGGACCGGACCCCTAGGGGCCAACGTCCTGACTTTC
CDR3 protein: CASRTGPLGANVLTF

clone size: few
D gene: .
V gene: TRBV2
J gene: TRBJ2-5
CDR3 DNA: TGTGCCAGCAGTCAGGGGGAGACCCAGTACTTC
CDR3 protein: CASSQGETQYF

clone size: many
D gene: .
V gene: TRBV28
J gene: TRBJ1-6
CDR3 DNA: TGTGCCAGCAGTTCCGGCTATTCACCCCTCCACTTT
CDR3 protein: CASSSGYSPLHF

clone size: many
D gene: TRBD1
V gene: TRBV6-5
J gene: TRBJ1-1
CDR3 DNA: TGTGCCAGCAATGTGCGGTCGGCAGGGGGGACTGAAGCTTTCTTT
CDR3 protein: CASNVRSAGGTEAFF

clone size: many
D gene: .
V gene: TRBV25-1
J gene: TRBJ1-5
CDR3 DNA: TGTGCCAGCAGTGCCGGTTATAGCAATCAGCCCCAGCATTTT
CDR3 protein: CASSAGYSNQPQHF

clone size: many
D gene: .
V gene: TRBV7-9
J gene: TRBJ2-1
CDR3 DNA: TGTGCCAGCAGCCCCTCACAGAGCTCCTACAATGAGCAGTTCTTC
CDR3 protein: CASSPSQSSYNEQFF

clone size: many
D gene: .
V gene: TRBV5-1
J gene: TRBJ1-1
CDR3 DNA: TGCGCCAGCAGCTTGAGCAGGGAGTGGAACACTGAAGCTTTCTTT
CDR3 protein: CASSLSREWNTEAFF

clone size: many
D gene: .
V gene: TRBV3-1
J gene: TRBJ2-3
CDR3 DNA: TGTGCCAGCAGCCAAGATAGCGCGGGCCAACTCACAGATACGCAGTATTTT
CDR3 protein: CASSQDSAGQLTDTQYF

clone size: many
D gene: .
V gene: TRBV11-2
J gene: TRBJ2-1
CDR3 DNA: TGTGCCAGCAGCTTGAGACGGGAGTCGTACAATGAGCAGTTCTTC
CDR3 protein: CASSLRRESYNEQFF

clone size: many
D gene: TRBD1
V gene: TRBV4-2
J gene: TRBJ2-7
CDR3 DNA: TGTGCCAGCAGCCAAACCGGGACAGGGCCCGAGCAGTACTTC
CDR3 protein: CASSQTGTGPEQYF

clone size: .
D gene: .
V gene: TRBV7-9
J gene: TRBJ2-7
CDR3 DNA: TGTGCCAGCAGCTTAGCGGGGAGAGAGCAGTACTTC
CDR3 protein: CASSLAGREQYF

clone size: many
D gene: .
V gene: TRBV20-1
J gene: TRBJ1-4
CDR3 DNA: TGCAGTGCTAGAGACCCCCGGGACCCAGGACTTGAAAAACTGTTTTTT
CDR3 protein: CSARDPRDPGLEKLFF

clone size: many
D gene: .
V gene: TRBV30
J gene: TRBJ2-2
CDR3 DNA: TGTGCCTGGAAGGGGGGCCCGCATGCGAACACCGGGGAGCTGTTTTTT
CDR3 protein: CAWKGGPHANTGELFF

clone size: .
D gene: TRBD2
V gene: TRBV12-3/TRBV12-4
J gene: TRBJ2-7
CDR3 DNA: TGTGCCAGCAGTCTGGAGAGCGGGGGGGTCTCCTACGAGCAGTACTTC
CDR3 protein: CASSLESGGVSYEQYF

clone size: few
D gene: TRBD2
V gene: TRBV7-2
J gene: TRBJ2-7
CDR3 DNA: TGTGCCAGCAGCTCCCGACTAGCGGGGGCCTACGAGCAGTACTTC
CDR3 protein: CASSSRLAGAYEQYF

clone size: many
D gene: .
V gene: TRBV20-1
J gene: TRBJ1-5
CDR3 DNA: TGCAGTGCTAGTGAACGGCGACAGCCCCAGCATTTT
CDR3 protein: CSASERRQPQHF

clone size: many
D gene: .
V gene: TRBV7-2
J gene: TRBJ1-2
CDR3 DNA: TGTGCCAGCAGCTTCCAGGGCAACTATGGCTACACCTTC
CDR3 protein: CASSFQGNYGYTF

clone size: few
D gene: TRBD1
V gene: TRBV6-6
J gene: TRBJ2-7
CDR3 DNA: TGTGCCAGCAGTTACTCGCTACGGCAGGGGGCCCCATCTTACTTC
CDR3 protein: CASSYSLRQGAPSYF

clone size: many
D gene: .
V gene: TRBV2
J gene: TRBJ2-6
CDR3 DNA: TGTGCCAGCAGCCGGACAAGAACCGGGGCCAACGTCCTGACTTTC
CDR3 protein: CASSRTRTGANVLTF

clone size: few
D gene: .
V gene: TRBV7-3
J gene: TRBJ2-3
CDR3 DNA: TGTGCCAGCAGCCTAAGTGGGCCCCGGAGGGTAGATACGCAGTATTTT
CDR3 protein: CASSLSGPRRVDTQYF

clone size: many
D gene: .
V gene: TRBV6-2/TRBV6-3
J gene: TRBJ1-1
CDR3 DNA: TGTGCCAGCAGCTCCGGGACAAGTAACACTGAAGCTTTCTTT
CDR3 protein: CASSSGTSNTEAFF

clone size: .
D gene: TRBD1
V gene: TRBV5-1
J gene: TRBJ2-1
CDR3 DNA: TGCGCCAGCAGCTTAATTCCGGGACAGGGCGTCAATGAGCAGTTCTTC
CDR3 protein: CASSLIPGQGVNEQFF

clone size: many
D gene: .
V gene: TRBV20-1
J gene: TRBJ1-2
CDR3 DNA: TGCAGTGCCTTCGGGGCGGGTGGCTACACCTTC
CDR3 protein: CSAFGAGGYTF

clone size: many
D gene: .
V gene: TRBV7-9
J gene: TRBJ1-5
CDR3 DNA: TGTGCCAGCAGCTTAGGAGATAGCCCTAATCAGCCCCAGCATTTT
CDR3 protein: CASSLGDSPNQPQHF

clone size: .
D gene: .
V gene: TRBV5-1
J gene: TRBJ1-1
CDR3 DNA: TGCGCCAGCAGCGTGACCCCGGGGGGGGTCGCTTTCTTT
CDR3 protein: CASSVTPGGVAFF

clone size: many
D gene: TRBD2
V gene: TRBV10-1
J gene: TRBJ2-5
CDR3 DNA: TGCGCCAGCAGTGAGTCGCGCGGGAGTTTGGAGACCCAGTACTTC
CDR3 protein: CASSESRGSLETQYF

clone size: many
D gene: .
V gene: TRBV30
J gene: TRBJ1-2
CDR3 DNA: TGTGCCTGGGGAACTAGCTATGGCTACACCTTC
CDR3 protein: CAWGTSYGYTF

clone size: many
D gene: TRBD1
V gene: TRBV20-1
J gene: TRBJ1-1
CDR3 DNA: TGCAGTGCTAGACGGGACAGCATGAACACTGAAGCTTTCTTT
CDR3 protein: CSARRDSMNTEAFF

clone size: many
D gene: .
V gene: TRBV20-1
J gene: TRBJ2-7
CDR3 DNA: TGCAGTGCTAGAGACTTCCAGAGAATAGGGAACGAGCAGTACTTC
CDR3 protein: CSARDFQRIGNEQYF